These 7 T cell receptor beta chains share one sample of origin, sequenced in a study of CD8 T cells in Susac syndrome. RNA was extracted with the RNeasy kit, and a quantity of 0.5 to 1 ug was reverse transcribed using random hexamers. A single record per CDR3 protein comes from TCRdb applying MiXCR to the immunoSEQ multiplex PCR reads. The sample yields around 270,000 distinct CDR3 sequences, about 88% seen once. The sequenced material came from CD8+ T cells from PBMCs. Receptor source: a human donor with multiple sclerosis.

V gene TRBV7-2 combines with J gene TRBJ2-7, with D unclear. The CDR3 has 17 residues. V lost 1 base and J 3 bases, leaving 19 bases between the germline ends. Per the germline V gene, CDR1 is SGHTA and CDR2 is FQGNSA. The CDR3 is CASSLGLALGSLYEQYF. The CDR3 bases are TGTGCCAGCAGCTTAGGGTTGGCGTTAGGCTCCCTCTACGAGCAGTACTTC.

J is TRBJ2-3 and V is TRBV11-2; D might be TRBD2 (6 bases). Germline V gene data show CDR1 as SGHAT and CDR2 as FQNNGV. Trimming took off 2 bases at V and 0 bases at J, with 12 bases between the two ends. The CDR3 is made up of 16 amino acids. CDR3 loop: CASSLPYGTSTDTQYF. The CDR3 nucleotides read TGTGCCAGCAGCTTACCTTACGGGACTAGCACAGATACGCAGTATTTT.

DNA of the CDR3: TGTGCCAGCAGACTACAGGGGGCGAGCTACGAGCAGTACTTC. Translated: CASRLQGASYEQYF. This rearrangement joins TRBV28 to TRBJ2-7, with TRBD1 matching 9 bases. V shed 6 bases and J 3 bases; nucleotides not matched to a gene: 6. Germline V lookup: CDR1 MDHEN, CDR2 SYDVKM. The CDR3 runs 14 residues.

This clonotype was seen once. The chain links TRBV12-3 or TRBV12-4 to TRBJ1-5; D is perhaps TRBD1 (6 bases). The CDR3 runs to 15 residues. The V end lost 3 bases, the J end lost 5 bases, and 14 bases lay between the germline ends. The CDR3 reads CASSFNRVGDQPQHF. The DNA of the CDR3 is TGTGCCAGCAGTTTCAACAGGGTAGGCGATCAGCCCCAGCATTTT.

V is TRBV5-1 and J is TRBJ1-1; D unresolved. CDR3 length equals 15 residues. Germline V gene data show CDR1 as SGHRS and CDR2 as YFSETQ. The V and J ends lost 1 base and 0 bases respectively, with 10 bases between them. The CDR3: CASSLLGELNTEAFF. In DNA form, the CDR3 reads TGCGCCAGCAGCTTGCTCGGGGAACTGAACACTGAAGCTTTCTTT. The complete variable domain, with remaining parts taken from reference TRBV5-1 and TRBJ1-1, reads KAGVTQTPRYLIKTRGQQVTLSCSPISGHRSVSWYQQTPGQGLQFLFEYFSETQRNKGNFPGRFSGRQFSNSRSEMNVSTLELGDSALYLCASSLLGELNTEAFFGQGTRLTVV.

The genes are TRBV5-1 and TRBJ2-5, with 9 positions matching TRBD1. Germline loops: CDR1 SGHRS, CDR2 YFSETQ. CDR3 length: 16 amino acids. V was pared by 4 bases and J by 1 base, with 8 bases of the junction left unmatched. CDR3 protein: CASSHDSDRGQETQYF. The CDR3 nucleotides read TGCGCCAGCAGCCACGACTCGGACAGGGGCCAAGAGACCCAGTACTTC.

The chain links TRBV6-1 to TRBJ2-5; 9 nucleotides match TRBD1. V was pared by 4 bases and J by 2 bases, with 2 bases of the junction left unmatched. Germline V lookup: CDR1 MNHNS, CDR2 SASEGT. CDR3 length: 14 amino acids. The CDR3 here is CASSAGQGQETQYF. The CDR3 nucleotides read TGTGCCAGCAGTGCGGGACAGGGTCAAGAGACCCAGTACTTC.